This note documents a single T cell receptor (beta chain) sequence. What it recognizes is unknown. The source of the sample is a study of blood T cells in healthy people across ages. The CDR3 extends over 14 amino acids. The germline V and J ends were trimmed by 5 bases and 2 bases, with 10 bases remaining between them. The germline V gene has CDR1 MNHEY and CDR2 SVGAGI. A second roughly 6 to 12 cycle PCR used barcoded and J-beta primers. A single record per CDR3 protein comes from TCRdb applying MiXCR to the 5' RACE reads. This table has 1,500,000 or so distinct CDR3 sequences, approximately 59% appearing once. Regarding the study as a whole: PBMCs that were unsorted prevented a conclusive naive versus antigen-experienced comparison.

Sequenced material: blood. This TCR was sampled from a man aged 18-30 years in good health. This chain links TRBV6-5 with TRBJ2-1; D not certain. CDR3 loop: CASSKGLTYNEQFF. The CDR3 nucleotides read TGTGCCAGCAGTAAAGGGCTGACCTACAATGAGCAGTTCTTC.